Listed here are 24 T cell receptor beta chains from one sample, sequenced in a study of OX40 agonist ivuxolimab in advanced cancers. Using immunoSEQ multiplex PCR, the repertoire was profiled, and TCRdb retains in-frame clones only, with some absent. The sample has roughly 80,000 clones, 85% to 95% seen once. The specimen comprised CD4+ or CD8+ T cells sorted from blood, sampled in a trial of the OX40 agonist ivuxolimab. These receptors all stem from an adult with an advanced solid tumor such as melanoma, head and neck, liver or kidney cancer.

The chain recombines TRBV28 with TRBJ1-1; 12 bases align to TRBD1. The CDR3 contains 18 residues. The V gene end was trimmed by 8 bases and the J gene end by 0 bases; junction bases not matched to a gene: 13. Germline CDR1 and CDR2: MDHEN and SYDVKM. CDR3 sequence (DNA): TGTGCCAGCGGGACAGGGGGCTTCTGGGGAGTTATGAACACTGAAGCTTTCTTT. It specifies CASGTGGFWGVMNTEAFF.

The rearrangement joins TRBV7-8 to TRBJ1-6; D is undetermined. Looked up from germline, CDR1 is SGHVS and CDR2 is FQNEAQ. Trimming removed 1 base from V and 8 bases from J, with 6 bases in between. CDR3 length equals 13 residues. CDR3: CASSLGVHSPLHF. The DNA of the CDR3 is TGTGCCAGCAGCTTAGGGGTCCATTCACCCCTCCACTTT.

The rearrangement links TRBV7-8 to TRBJ2-5, with TRBD2 matching 7 bases. The ends lost 1 base at V and 4 bases at J; junction bases unmatched: 9. The CDR3 covers 16 residues. The germline V gene encodes CDR1 SGHVS and CDR2 FQNEAQ. In nucleotides, the CDR3 is TGTGCCAGCAGCTTAGGCGGGAGAGGGGTTCGAGAGACCCAGTACTTC. Amino acids: CASSLGGRGVRETQYF.

The chain employs TRBV11-2 and TRBJ2-5, with D uncertain. In germline, CDR1 is SGHAT, CDR2 FQNNGV. This CDR3 region has 16 residues. Trimming took off 3 bases at V and 1 base at J, with 15 bases between the two ends. The CDR3 is CASSFVQNLLQETQYF. As DNA, the CDR3 is TGTGCCAGCAGCTTCGTACAGAACCTTCTCCAAGAGACCCAGTACTTC.

J is TRBJ2-5 and V is TRBV7-8; 8 positions match TRBD2. After removal of 6 bases from V and 1 base from J, the junction contained 4 bases not matched to a gene. Germline CDR1 reads SGHVS; CDR2 reads FQNEAQ. This CDR3 is built from 14 residues. CDR3 coding DNA: TGTGCCAGCAGGGAACTAGCGGCCCAAGAGACCCAGTACTTC. As protein: CASRELAAQETQYF.

In this sample, this clone turned up once. The gene calls are TRBV18 and TRBJ2-2; possible D gene TRBD1, 5 bases. CDR1 and CDR2 (germline): KGHSH, LQKENI. The CDR3 sequence is 15 residues long. V was trimmed by 5 bases and J by 4 bases, leaving 14 bases between them. CDR3 nucleotide sequence: TGTGCCAGCTCAGCCCGGACACTGGGCACCGGGGAGCTGTTTTTT. Encoded protein: CASSARTLGTGELFF.

The CDR3 here is CASSQDRVRSYTDTQYF. Written as DNA, the CDR3 is TGTGCCAGCAGCCAAGATCGCGTCAGGAGCTACACAGATACGCAGTATTTT. This chain connects TRBV4-2 to TRBJ2-3; unclear D gene. Between the trimmed V and J ends, which lost 0 bases and 2 bases, there was a span of 15 bases. This CDR3 comprises 17 residues. CDR1 and CDR2 (germline): LGHNA, YNFKEQ.

This clone showed up just a few times. The CDR3, as DNA: TGTGCCAGCAAGGGGACAGGGGCTACCACCGGGGAGCTGTTTTTT. Translating it yields CASKGTGATTGELFF. The chain combines TRBV2 with TRBJ2-2, with 10 positions matching TRBD1. Trimming cost V 7 bases and J 4 bases; bases outside gene matches: 6. This CDR3 contains 15 residues. Germline assignment: CDR1 SNHLY and CDR2 FYNNEI.

This chain uses TRBV13 with TRBJ2-1; TRBD1 agrees at 8 bases. Trimming at V came to 1 base and at J to 8 bases, leaving 1 base not matched to a gene. From germline, CDR1 is PRHDT and CDR2 FYEKMQ (reference sequence). CDR3 length: 13 amino acids. CDR3: CASSLAGGYEQFF. For the CDR3, the DNA is TGTGCCAGCAGCTTAGCAGGGGGCTATGAGCAGTTCTTC. The variable domain in full, with the rest retrieved from reference TRBV13 and TRBJ2-1, is AAGVIQSPRHLIKEKRETATLKCYPIPRHDTVYWYQQGPGQDPQFLISFYEKMQSDKGSIPDRFSAQQFSDYHSELNMSSLELGDSALYFCASSLAGGYEQFFGPGTRLTVL.

The chain has TRBV10-3 and TRBJ2-1; TRBD1 or TRBD2 may be the D gene (5 bases each). V was trimmed by 0 bases and J by 6 bases, leaving 18 bases between them. Germline V gives CDR1 ENHRY, CDR2 SYGVKD. The CDR3 extends over 17 amino acids. For the CDR3, the DNA is TGTGCCATCAGTGAGTCGCTGAAGGGGAGCTTTGGCAATGAGCAGTTCTTC. This codes for CAISESLKGSFGNEQFF.

The gene calls are TRBV5-6 and TRBJ1-3; D is unclear. This CDR3 has 15 amino acids. Deletions cut 2 bases from V and 0 bases from J, with 9 bases between. Germline values: CDR1 SGHDT, CDR2 YYEEEE. The CDR3 reads CASSLRESSGNTIYF. The CDR3 coding sequence is TGTGCCAGCAGCTTAAGGGAGAGCTCTGGAAACACCATATATTTT.

In its sample, this clone was seen a few times. The chain has TRBV20-1 and TRBJ1-1; no clear D. CDR3 length: 11 residues. Germline lookup yields CDR1 DFQATT and CDR2 SNEGSKA (reference sequence). V was pared by 0 bases and J by 11 bases, with 10 bases between. The CDR3 region has the DNA TGCAGTGCTAGAGAAGGACCGGTGGCTTTCTTT. As protein: CSAREGPVAFF.

The genes are TRBV11-1 and TRBJ2-5, with D possibly being TRBD1 (6 bases). CDR3 length equals 13 residues. CDR1 and CDR2 (germline): SGHAT, FQDESV (reference sequence). Trimming shortened V by 6 bases and J by 4 bases, and 12 bases separated the two germline ends. In DNA form, the CDR3 reads TGTGCCAGCAGACAACAGGGTTTAGAGACCCAGTACTTC. It translates to CASRQQGLETQYF.

The V gene is TRBV5-6, the J gene TRBJ1-6, with 7 bases matching TRBD1. The germline V gene encodes CDR1 SGHDT and CDR2 YYEEEE. This CDR3 comprises 15 residues. V shed 0 bases and J 8 bases; nucleotides not matched to a gene: 5. CDR3 nucleotides: TGTGCCAGCAGCTTGGTACAGGGGAGGGATTCACCCCTCCACTTT. Translated, it gives CASSLVQGRDSPLHF.

The chain carries TRBV4-1 and TRBJ2-5, with D perhaps TRBD1 (6 bases). CDR1 and CDR2 from the germline V gene are MGHRA and YSYEKL. This CDR3 spans 14 amino acids. The V and J ends lost 3 bases and 0 bases respectively, with 8 bases between them. Written as DNA, the CDR3 is TGCGCCAGCAGCCATGACAGGTACCAAGAGACCCAGTACTTC. Its protein product is CASSHDRYQETQYF.

The CDR3 region has the DNA TGTGCCATCAGTGAGACGGCTATAGGGACCCAGTACTTC. As protein: CAISETAIGTQYF. The rearrangement links TRBV10-3 to TRBJ2-5; no firm D call. With 2 bases removed from V and 7 bases from J, the gap between germline ends came to 11 bases. Germline lookup yields CDR1 ENHRY and CDR2 SYGVKD. The length of the CDR3 is 13 residues.

V usage is TRBV29-1 and J usage is TRBJ1-1; no reliable D call. V dropped 6 bases and J dropped 1 base, with 12 bases sitting between them. The CDR3 has 13 residues. CDR1 and CDR2 from the germline V gene are SQVTM and ANQGSEA. The CDR3, as DNA: TGCAGCGTCGCCCAGAACCGGAACACTGAAGCTTTCTTT. The encoded protein is CSVAQNRNTEAFF.

The count of this clone is one. The V call is TRBV27, the J call TRBJ1-5, with D unclear. This CDR3 is built from 14 residues. Germline-derived CDR1 and CDR2 are MNHEY and SMNVEV (reference sequence). Trimming removed 4 bases from V and 6 bases from J, with 13 bases in between. CDR3 residues: CASSSSVGSQPQHF. The CDR3 nucleotides read TGTGCCAGCAGTTCCTCAGTCGGGAGTCAGCCCCAGCATTTT.

The chain joins TRBV4-3 to TRBJ2-3, with 7 bases lining up with TRBD2. In germline, CDR1 is LGHNA, CDR2 YSLEER. The CDR3 length is 16 residues. The V and J ends lost 1 base and 0 bases, in that order; junction bases with no gene match: 4. The CDR3 DNA follows: TGCGCCAGCAGCCAAGTTTCTAGCGGAAGCACAGATACGCAGTATTTT. Amino acid sequence: CASSQVSSGSTDTQYF.

The J gene is TRBJ1-2, the V gene TRBV5-1; 8 bases map to TRBD1. The CDR3 sequence is 15 residues long. Germline V gives CDR1 SGHRS, CDR2 YFSETQ. J lost 0 bases, V lost 3 bases, and 4 bases had no gene match. Written as DNA, the CDR3 is TGCGCCAGCAGCTGGGACAGGAGAACTAACTATGGCTACACCTTC. Translated, it gives CASSWDRRTNYGYTF.

This clone has just one count. V and J are TRBV6-1 and TRBJ1-5; D remains ambiguous. The V gene lost 7 bases and the J gene lost 4 bases, with 11 bases spanning the gap. The CDR3 contains 13 residues. In germline, CDR1 is MNHNS, CDR2 SASEGT. CDR3 in amino acids: CASKTGRNQPQHF. The CDR3 DNA sequence: TGTGCCAGCAAAACCGGGCGGAATCAGCCCCAGCATTTT.

For the CDR3, the DNA is TGTGCCAGCAGAATGGGAGGATCGGGCACAGATACGCAGTATTTT. The encoded protein is CASRMGGSGTDTQYF. The genes are TRBV28 and TRBJ2-3, with a tentative D call TRBD2 (6 bases). The CDR3 length is 15 residues. V gave up 6 bases and J gave up 1 base, with 14 bases separating them. Germline V gene data show CDR1 as MDHEN and CDR2 as SYDVKM.

The chain couples TRBV7-3 to TRBJ2-7, with D possibly TRBD1 on 6 matching bases. Per germline, CDR1 SGHTA and CDR2 FQGTGA. The CDR3 covers 13 residues. Trimming took 5 bases from V and 2 from J, leaving 10 bases between them. Here the CDR3 reads CASSRDKTYEQYF. The CDR3 DNA sequence: TGTGCCAGCAGCCGGGACAAAACCTACGAGCAGTACTTC. Based on the CDR3 plus reference TRBV7-3 and TRBJ2-7, the full variable domain is GAGVSQTPSNKVTEKGKYVELRCDPISGHTALYWYRQSLGQGPEFLIYFQGTGAADDSGLPNDRFFAVRPEGSVSTLKIQRTERGDSAVYLCASSRDKTYEQYFGPGTRLTVT.

This clone was seen just once. The CDR3 reads CASSLVGGTVTGELFF. CDR3 in DNA: TGTGCCAGCAGCTTAGTAGGGGGAACGGTCACCGGGGAGCTGTTTTTT. The chain recombines TRBV7-2 with TRBJ2-2; a possible D gene is TRBD1 (6 bases). Looked up from germline, CDR1 is SGHTA and CDR2 is FQGNSA. CDR3 length: 16 residues. Between the trimmed V and J ends, which lost 1 base and 4 bases, there was a span of 13 bases.